A selection of T cell receptor beta chains follows, all from one sample in a study of blood T cell repertoires in COVID-19. Only in-frame clones appear in the TCRdb table, and some are missing; sequencing was by immunoSEQ multiplex PCR. The table lists around 250,000 clones, 80% to 90% of them singletons. Sample: PBMCs or T cells enriched from blood (not recorded which). These receptors were obtained from a woman between 40 and 50 years old who had been exposed to COVID-19. CDR3s include the opening cysteine and the closing phenylalanine or tryptophan.

CASSSSGVPYNSPLHF	TRBJ1-6	TRBV28
CAIWKGTGPYEQYF	TRBJ2-7	TRBV28
CSASKRTAEAFF	TRBJ1-1	TRBV20-1
CASSPSGGPGNTIYF	TRBJ1-3	TRBV18
CASRGGTTYGYTF	TRBJ1-2	TRBV2
CATSAAGVRGGYTF	TRBJ1-2	TRBV24-1
CASSIPNSARLWGYTF	TRBJ1-2	TRBV19
CASSRTRDTGQGYTF	TRBJ1-2	TRBV4-1
CASSQGKRGSTDTQYF	TRBJ2-3	TRBV3-1/TRBV3-2
CASSPWGQGPYSNQPQHF	TRBJ1-5	TRBV6-2/TRBV6-3
CASMWGLGEADTQYF	TRBJ2-3	TRBV7-9
CASSSSPPLAGGGTGELFF	TRBJ2-2	TRBV6-2/TRBV6-3
CASSSSGTGNQPQHF	TRBJ1-5	TRBV28
CAWSGGSGYTF	TRBJ1-2	TRBV30
CATSRGVEETQYF	TRBJ2-5	TRBV5-4
CATRDPTGLGEKLFF	TRBJ1-4	TRBV10-3
CASSEITGSNEQFF	TRBJ2-1	TRBV6-4
CASSIAQYRPQNTEAFF	TRBJ1-1	TRBV19
CASSPSYGYTF	TRBJ1-2	TRBV28
CASSQVRDRGPRAFF	TRBJ1-1	TRBV4-1
CATSGDRGHDEQFF	TRBJ2-1	TRBV24-1
CASTWGGRVTYNEQFF	TRBJ2-1	TRBV10-2
CASSWDRGNTEAFF	TRBJ1-1	TRBV19
CASSPNGGAGDTQYF	TRBJ2-3	TRBV7-3
CASSWTLTYEQYF	TRBJ2-7	TRBV12-3/TRBV12-4
CASSHLDQETQYF	TRBJ2-5	TRBV3-1/TRBV3-2
CASIGGQGNTEAFF	TRBJ1-1	TRBV2
CASSQGRKIVSEQYF	TRBJ2-7	TRBV6-2/TRBV6-3
CASSLSMGVTGELFF	TRBJ2-2	TRBV3-1/TRBV3-2
CASSLGGTSGRTDTQYF	TRBJ2-3	TRBV7-2
CASRAGGTGTGELFF	TRBJ2-2	TRBV19
CASSLDSFQPQHF	TRBJ1-5	TRBV12-3/TRBV12-4
CASSLGQGEFYEQYF	TRBJ2-7	TRBV7-6
CSASLSSGGASDTQYF	TRBJ2-3	TRBV20-1
CASSLAAGENTEAFF	TRBJ1-1	TRBV5-1
CASSPKGQYSYEQYF	TRBJ2-7	TRBV7-8
CASSFTGTGGRSGNTIYF	TRBJ1-3	TRBV5-1
CASSDGQGATDTQYF	TRBJ2-3	TRBV6-4
CASTPDRDYGYTF	TRBJ1-2	TRBV19
CASSYQMTGFSNYGYTF	TRBJ1-2	TRBV6-2/TRBV6-3
CASSLGGRGNEQFF	TRBJ2-1	TRBV5-4
CAWSVQVGEQFF	TRBJ2-1	TRBV30
CASSLQGGNTIYF	TRBJ1-3	TRBV13
CASSPRSATEAFF	TRBJ1-1	TRBV7-9
CASRNQGNQPQHF	TRBJ1-5	TRBV27
CASSPAGGLGSYNEQFF	TRBJ2-1	TRBV6-6
CASSVRSRRDEGTEAFF	TRBJ1-1	TRBV5-1
CASSPMAGSGHGELFF	TRBJ2-2	TRBV7-9
CASSPRLAGGGTGELFF	TRBJ2-2	TRBV9
CASSQNQGGDGYTF	TRBJ1-2	TRBV11-2
CASSLGASGGSSYEQYF	TRBJ2-7	TRBV5-4